These 25 T cell receptor beta chains were all obtained from the same sample, sequenced in a study of blood T cell repertoires in COVID-19 (TCRdb year 2020). To prepare the library, the immunoSEQ multiplex PCR assay was applied. Held by TCRdb, this immuneACCESS table contains in-frame sequences only and omits some clones. Under half of the omission traces to an unresolved V gene where checked; the cause of the rest is unknown. This sample holds about 250,000 clones; around nine tenths were observed only once. The ten largest clones capture 0.83% of the sample. Specimen: peripheral blood. These receptors were collected from a man aged 30 to 39 with COVID-19, enrolled during active disease.

The chain combines TRBV10-3 with TRBJ1-1; a possible D gene is TRBD1 (5 bases). The CDR3 contains 17 residues. The ends were cut back, 1 base at V and 0 bases at J, with 15 bases in the middle. Germline V CDR1 and CDR2: ENHRY, SYGVKD. The CDR3 loop is CAISEWEGRGLNTEAFF. The CDR3 region has the DNA TGTGCCATCAGTGAGTGGGAGGGGCGTGGATTGAACACTGAAGCTTTCTTT.

The chain employs TRBV30 and TRBJ1-6; no clear D. Germline CDR1 and CDR2: GTSNPN and SVGIG (reference sequence). The CDR3 spans 13 residues. Trimming cost V 4 bases and J 7 bases, with 11 bases left between them. This chain's CDR3 is CAWTYPGNSPLHF. Written as DNA, the CDR3 is TGTGCCTGGACATACCCGGGGAATTCACCCCTCCACTTT. Full variable domain (remainder filled in from reference TRBV30 and TRBJ1-6): SQTIHQWPATLVQPVGSPLSLECTVEGTSNPNLYWYRQAAGRGLQLLFYSVGIGQISSEVPQNLSASRPQDRQFILSSKKLLLSDSGFYLCAWTYPGNSPLHFGNGTRLTVT.

The rearrangement uses TRBV27 and TRBJ2-1; 9 positions match TRBD2. CDR1 is MNHEY and CDR2 is SMNVEV in the germline V gene (reference sequence). V was pared by 1 base and J by 6 bases, with 7 bases of the junction left unmatched. The CDR3 consists of 16 residues. The CDR3 loop is CASSLFRASGANEQFF. For the CDR3, the DNA is TGTGCCAGCAGTTTATTTAGGGCTAGCGGGGCCAATGAGCAGTTCTTC.

The V gene is TRBV19, the J gene TRBJ2-7, with 9 bases that match TRBD2. Per germline, CDR1 LNHDA and CDR2 SQIVND (reference sequence). J lost 3 bases, V lost 3 bases, and 3 bases had no gene match. The CDR3 sequence is 14 residues long. CDR3 in amino acids: CASSISGGYYEQYF. The CDR3 nucleotides read TGTGCCAGTAGTATTAGCGGGGGATACTACGAGCAGTACTTC.

The genes are TRBV5-1 and TRBJ1-6, with D maybe TRBD1 (5 bases). This CDR3 contains 14 residues. CDR1 and CDR2 from the germline V gene are SGHRS and YFSETQ. V was shortened by 6 bases and J by 6 bases, with 13 bases between the two germline ends. The CDR3, as DNA: TGCGCCAGCACCACCGGGACTATTAATTCACCCCTCCACTTT. It codes for CASTTGTINSPLHF.

The count of this clone is one. The rearrangement uses TRBV3-1 (or the pseudogene TRBV3-2) and TRBJ2-1, with 12 nucleotides matching TRBD2. CDR3 length equals 19 residues. J gave up 0 bases and V 1 base, and 7 bases lay outside the gene matches. Germline assignment: CDR1 LGHDT and CDR2 YNNKEL (reference sequence). The CDR3 DNA follows: TGTGCCAGCAGCCAAGTTCCTAGCGGGGGGGCCAACTCCTACAATGAGCAGTTCTTC. It encodes CASSQVPSGGANSYNEQFF.

V gene TRBV15 combines with J gene TRBJ2-7, with D tentatively TRBD2 (6 bases). The V gene's germline CDR1 is LNHNV and CDR2 YYDKDF (reference sequence). With 0 bases removed from V and 9 bases from J, the gap between germline ends came to 15 bases. CDR3 length: 14 residues. CDR3 sequence reads: CATSRDVGGEAQYF. The DNA of the CDR3 is TGTGCCACCAGCAGAGATGTAGGAGGGGAGGCGCAGTACTTC.

The chain recombines TRBV6-5 with TRBJ1-4; D is ambiguous. Germline CDR1 is MNHEY and CDR2 is SVGAGI. This CDR3 spans 15 amino acids. V shed 6 bases and J shed 0 bases, with 11 bases lying between them. CDR3 protein: CASRPDGATNEKLFF. Written as DNA, the CDR3 is TGTGCCAGCAGGCCAGACGGAGCAACTAATGAAAAACTGTTTTTT.

The rearrangement uses TRBV5-1 and TRBJ1-4, with D perhaps TRBD1 (5 bases). This CDR3 is built from 14 residues. CDR1 is SGHRS, CDR2 YFSETQ, per germline. The V end lost 2 bases, the J end lost 7 bases, and 12 bases lay between the germline ends. The CDR3 region is CASSFGGAGEKLFF. CDR3 bases: TGCGCCAGCAGCTTCGGAGGGGCTGGTGAAAAACTGTTTTTT.

This chain links TRBV25-1 with TRBJ1-2; weak D call: TRBD1 (5 bases). V dropped 8 bases and J dropped 5 bases, with 15 bases sitting between them. Per the germline V gene, CDR1 is MGHDK and CDR2 is SYGVNS. The CDR3 covers 13 residues. The CDR3 spells CASRGSGFYGYTF. CDR3 DNA: TGTGCCAGCCGCGGATCAGGGTTTTATGGCTACACCTTC.

V and J are TRBV29-1 and TRBJ1-2; TRBD1 aligns across 7 bases. The CDR3 totals 14 residues. V lost 4 bases to trimming and J lost 3 bases; unmatched junction nucleotides: 8. Germline loops: CDR1 SQVTM, CDR2 ANQGSEA. CDR3 amino acids: CSVGAGGQHYGYTF. DNA for the CDR3: TGCAGCGTTGGAGCAGGGGGACAGCACTATGGCTACACCTTC.

The CDR3 DNA follows: TGTGCCAGCAGCTTAAGTCAGGGGGATGGCTACACCTTC. Its translation is CASSLSQGDGYTF. V and J are TRBV7-3 and TRBJ1-2; TRBD1 matches 7 bases. CDR1 and CDR2 from the germline V gene are SGHTA and FQGTGA. The trim removed 1 base at V and 6 bases at J, leaving 2 bases unmatched. This CDR3 contains 13 residues.

The chain joins TRBV6-5 to TRBJ2-5; D uncertain. Germline CDR1 and CDR2: MNHEY and SVGAGI. CDR3 size: 11 residues. The germline V and J ends were trimmed by 5 bases and 4 bases, with 5 bases remaining between them. Here the CDR3 DNA reads TGTGCCAGCAGTAGCCGAGAGACCCAGTACTTC. Residues: CASSSRETQYF.

The chain recombines TRBV24-1 with TRBJ2-5; 7 nucleotides agree with TRBD2. The CDR3 is 11 residues long. Germline CDR1 and CDR2: KGHDR and SFDVKD. The junction had 4 bases not matched to a gene; V was cut back by 4 bases and J by 12 bases. The DNA of the CDR3 is TGTGCCACCAGTGACCCGAGCGGGAAGTACTTC. It translates to CATSDPSGKYF.

This chain uses TRBV30 with TRBJ1-4; 7 bases line up with TRBD1. J gave up 3 bases and V 3 bases, and 1 base lay outside the gene matches. The germline CDR1 and CDR2 sequences are GTSNPN and SVGIG (reference sequence). The CDR3 length is 13 residues. Here the CDR3 DNA reads TGTGCCTGGAGCGGACAGGCTAATGAAAAACTGTTTTTT. This gives the protein CAWSGQANEKLFF.

This chain joins TRBV7-6 and TRBJ2-1; D may be TRBD2 (5 bases). CDR1 is SGHVS, CDR2 FNYEAQ, per germline. V lost 4 bases and J lost 11, with 24 bases in between. The CDR3 is made up of 16 amino acids. The CDR3 coding sequence is TGTGCCAGCAGCTCTGCATTGAAGGACTCCTCGGGAAAGCAGTTCTTC. This translates into CASSSALKDSSGKQFF.

V is TRBV10-3 and J is TRBJ1-4; weak D call: TRBD1 (5 bases). Looked up from germline, CDR1 is ENHRY and CDR2 is SYGVKD. V was pared by 2 bases and J by 3 bases, with 13 bases between. The CDR3 extends over 16 amino acids. CDR3 amino acids: CAISEVRVTANEKLFF. The CDR3 DNA reads TGTGCCATCAGTGAGGTCAGGGTGACAGCTAATGAAAAACTGTTTTTT.

This chain uses TRBV10-3 with TRBJ2-5, with 9 positions matching TRBD1. This CDR3 is built from 15 residues. V shed 11 bases and J 2 bases; nucleotides not matched to a gene: 12. Germline CDR1 and CDR2: ENHRY and SYGVKD. CDR3 DNA: TGTGCCTCCCAGGGCAGGACAGGGGATCAAGAGACCCAGTACTTC. It translates to CASQGRTGDQETQYF.

The rearrangement joins TRBV11-3 to TRBJ2-7; D may be TRBD1 (6 bases). Germline lookup yields CDR1 SGHNT and CDR2 YENEEA. CDR3 length equals 13 residues. The V gene lost 5 bases and the J gene lost 2 bases, with 10 bases spanning the gap. The CDR3: CASSPGTTYEQYF. The CDR3 DNA reads as TGTGCCAGCAGCCCCGGGACAACCTACGAGCAGTACTTC.

The CDR3 nucleotides are TGTGCCAGTAGTTCGACAGGGGAGGCGCGTGGCTACACCTTC. Translating it yields CASSSTGEARGYTF. V and J are TRBV19 and TRBJ1-2; TRBD1 agrees at 8 bases. Per germline, CDR1 LNHDA and CDR2 SQIVND (reference sequence). V lost 5 bases, J lost 7 bases, and 9 bases stayed unmatched. The length of the CDR3 is 14 residues.

The rearrangement uses TRBV6-5 and TRBJ1-2; the match to TRBD1 covers 7 bases. The CDR3 loop spans 13 amino acids. J was trimmed by 8 bases and V by 6 bases; bases with no gene match: 9. Germline V lookup: CDR1 MNHEY, CDR2 SVGAGI. The CDR3 is CASSLTGLIGYTF. The CDR3 nucleotides read TGTGCCAGCAGCTTGACAGGGTTAATCGGCTACACCTTC.

This sequence joins TRBV5-5 and TRBJ2-6; D possibly corresponds to TRBD2 (5 bases). Germline CDR1 reads SGHKS; CDR2 reads YYEKEE (reference sequence). V dropped 4 bases and J dropped 0 bases, with 14 bases sitting between them. The CDR3 contains 17 residues. The CDR3 DNA is TGTGCCAGCAGCCCTGGGCGGGTAAGCTCTGGGGCCAACGTCCTGACTTTC. This encodes CASSPGRVSSGANVLTF.

This chain uses TRBV11-3 with TRBJ2-1, with a weak D call TRBD2 (7 bases). Trimming shortened V by 6 bases and J by 6 bases, and 15 bases separated the two germline ends. Germline CDR1 is SGHNT and CDR2 is YENEEA. CDR3 length equals 14 residues. The CDR3 loop is CASSWGGDLNEQFF. The DNA for the CDR3 is TGTGCCAGCAGTTGGGGGGGCGATCTCAATGAGCAGTTCTTC.

V is TRBV5-1 and J is TRBJ1-1; TRBD1 agrees at 9 bases. The CDR3 runs to 16 residues. CDR1 and CDR2 from the germline V gene are SGHRS and YFSETQ. V lost 0 bases to trimming and J lost 6 bases; unmatched junction nucleotides: 9. Here the CDR3 reads CASSLAGTGKLSEAFF. As DNA, the CDR3 is TGCGCCAGCAGCTTGGCCGGGACAGGGAAACTATCTGAAGCTTTCTTT.

The chain links TRBV23-1 to TRBJ1-2; perhaps TRBD1 as D (5 bases). TRBV23-1 is identified as an open reading frame with a role that is uncertain. Trimming stripped 10 bases from V and 3 bases from J, with 9 bases between. CDR3 length: 11 amino acids. The CDR3 loop reads CATGGDYGYTF. The CDR3, as DNA: TGCGCCACCGGGGGTGACTATGGCTACACCTTC.